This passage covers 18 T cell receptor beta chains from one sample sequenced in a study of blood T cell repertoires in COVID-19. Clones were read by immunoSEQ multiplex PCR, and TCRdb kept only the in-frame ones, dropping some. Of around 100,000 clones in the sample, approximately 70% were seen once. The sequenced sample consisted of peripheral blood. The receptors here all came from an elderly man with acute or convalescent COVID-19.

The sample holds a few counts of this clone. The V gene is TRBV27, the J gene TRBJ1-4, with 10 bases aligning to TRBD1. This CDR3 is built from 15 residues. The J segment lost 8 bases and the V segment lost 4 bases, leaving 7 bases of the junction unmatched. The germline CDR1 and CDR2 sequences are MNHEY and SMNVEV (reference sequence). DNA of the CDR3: TGTGCCAGCAGTTCCTTGACAGGGGGCGGCGAAAAACTGTTTTTT. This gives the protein CASSSLTGGGEKLFF.

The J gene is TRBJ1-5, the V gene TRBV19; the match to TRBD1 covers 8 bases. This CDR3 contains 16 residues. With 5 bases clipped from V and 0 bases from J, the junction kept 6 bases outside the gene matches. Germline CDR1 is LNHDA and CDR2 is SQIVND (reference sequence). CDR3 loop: CASSPPTGASNQPQHF. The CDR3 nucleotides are TGTGCCAGTAGTCCCCCGACAGGGGCTAGCAATCAGCCCCAGCATTTT. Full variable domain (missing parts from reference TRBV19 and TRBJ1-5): DGGITQSPKYLFRKEGQNVTLSCEQNLNHDAMYWYRQDPGQGLRLIYYSQIVNDFQKGDIAEGYSVSREKKESFPLTVTSAQKNPTAFYLCASSPPTGASNQPQHFGDGTRLSIL.

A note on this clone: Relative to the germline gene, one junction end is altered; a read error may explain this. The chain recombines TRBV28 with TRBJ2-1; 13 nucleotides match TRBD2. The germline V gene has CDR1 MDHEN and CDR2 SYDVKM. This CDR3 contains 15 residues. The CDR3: CASNGLAGVNNGQFF. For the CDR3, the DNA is TGTGCCAGCAATGGACTAGCGGGAGTCAACAATGGGCAGTTCTTC.

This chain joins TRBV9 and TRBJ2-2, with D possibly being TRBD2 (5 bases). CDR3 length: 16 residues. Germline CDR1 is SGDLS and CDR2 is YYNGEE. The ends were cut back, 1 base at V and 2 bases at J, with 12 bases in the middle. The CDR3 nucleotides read TGTGCCAGCAGCGTATATCAAGCGGCTAACACCGGGGAGCTGTTTTTT. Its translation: CASSVYQAANTGELFF.

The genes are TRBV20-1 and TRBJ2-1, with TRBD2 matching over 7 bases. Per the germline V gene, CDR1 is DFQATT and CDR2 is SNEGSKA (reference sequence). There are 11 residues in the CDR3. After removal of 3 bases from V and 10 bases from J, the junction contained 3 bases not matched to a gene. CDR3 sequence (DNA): TGCAGTGCTAGTCTGACTAGCGAGCAGTTCTTC. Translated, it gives CSASLTSEQFF.

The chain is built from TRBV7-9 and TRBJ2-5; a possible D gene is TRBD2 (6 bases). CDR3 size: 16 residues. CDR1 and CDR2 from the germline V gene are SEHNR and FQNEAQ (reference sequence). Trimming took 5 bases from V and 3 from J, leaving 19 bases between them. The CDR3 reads CASSAGLGGPEETQYF. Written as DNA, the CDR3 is TGTGCCAGCAGCGCAGGGCTGGGAGGCCCCGAAGAGACCCAGTACTTC.

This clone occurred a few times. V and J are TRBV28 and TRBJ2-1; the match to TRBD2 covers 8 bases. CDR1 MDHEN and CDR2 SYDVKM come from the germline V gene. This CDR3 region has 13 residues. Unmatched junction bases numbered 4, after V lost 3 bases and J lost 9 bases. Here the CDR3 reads CASSLGLEFEQFF. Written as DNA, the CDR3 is TGTGCCAGCAGTTTGGGACTAGAGTTTGAGCAGTTCTTC.

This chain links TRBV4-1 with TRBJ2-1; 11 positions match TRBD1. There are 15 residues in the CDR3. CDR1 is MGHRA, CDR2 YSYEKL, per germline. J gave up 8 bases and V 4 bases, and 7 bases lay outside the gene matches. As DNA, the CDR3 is TGCGCCAGCAGCCCGACGGACAGGGGGCGAGATGAGCAGTTCTTC. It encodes CASSPTDRGRDEQFF.

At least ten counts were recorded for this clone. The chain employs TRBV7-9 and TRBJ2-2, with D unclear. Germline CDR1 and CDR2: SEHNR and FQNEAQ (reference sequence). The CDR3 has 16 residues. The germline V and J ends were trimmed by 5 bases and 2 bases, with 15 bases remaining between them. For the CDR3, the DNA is TGTGCCAGCAGCCCCTTGGGCTCCCCAAACACCGGGGAGCTGTTTTTT. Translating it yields CASSPLGSPNTGELFF.

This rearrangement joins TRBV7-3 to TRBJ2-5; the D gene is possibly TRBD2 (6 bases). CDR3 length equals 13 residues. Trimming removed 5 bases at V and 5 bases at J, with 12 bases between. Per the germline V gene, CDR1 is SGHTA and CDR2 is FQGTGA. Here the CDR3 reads CASSPGVRETQYF. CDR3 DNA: TGTGCCAGCAGCCCGGGGGTCCGGGAGACCCAGTACTTC.

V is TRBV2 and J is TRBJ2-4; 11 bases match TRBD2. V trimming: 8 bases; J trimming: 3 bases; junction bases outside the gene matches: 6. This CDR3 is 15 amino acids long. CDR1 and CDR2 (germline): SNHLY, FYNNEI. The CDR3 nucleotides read TGTGCCAGCTACTTAGCGGGAGGGGGCAAAAACATTCAGTACTTC. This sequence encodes CASYLAGGGKNIQYF.

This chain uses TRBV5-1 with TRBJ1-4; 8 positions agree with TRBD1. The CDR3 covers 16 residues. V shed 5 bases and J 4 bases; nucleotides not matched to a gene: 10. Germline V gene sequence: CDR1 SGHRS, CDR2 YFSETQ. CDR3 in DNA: TGCGCCAGCAGTCCCGGGACAGGTGTATTTAATGAAAAACTGTTTTTT. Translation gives CASSPGTGVFNEKLFF.

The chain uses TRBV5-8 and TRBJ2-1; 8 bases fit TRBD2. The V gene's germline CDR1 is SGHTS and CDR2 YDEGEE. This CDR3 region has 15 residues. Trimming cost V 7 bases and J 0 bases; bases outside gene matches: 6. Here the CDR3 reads CASQAGLGSYNEQFF. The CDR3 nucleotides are TGTGCCAGCCAAGCGGGACTAGGCTCCTACAATGAGCAGTTCTTC.

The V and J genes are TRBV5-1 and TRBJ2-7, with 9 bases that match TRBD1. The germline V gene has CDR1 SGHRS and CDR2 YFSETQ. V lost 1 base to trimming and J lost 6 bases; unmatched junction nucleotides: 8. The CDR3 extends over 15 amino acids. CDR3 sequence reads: CASSLLTGGYFEQYF. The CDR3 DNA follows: TGCGCCAGCAGCTTGTTGACAGGGGGGTACTTCGAGCAGTACTTC.

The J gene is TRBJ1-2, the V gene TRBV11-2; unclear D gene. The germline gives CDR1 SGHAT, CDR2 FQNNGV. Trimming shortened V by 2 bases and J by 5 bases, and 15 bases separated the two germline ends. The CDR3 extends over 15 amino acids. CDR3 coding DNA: TGTGCCAGCAGCTTAAGCCAGGTAGCGCAATATGGCTACACCTTC. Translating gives CASSLSQVAQYGYTF.

The CDR3 loop is CASSLGLAGNGEQFF. The CDR3 nucleotides are TGTGCCAGCAGTTTAGGGCTAGCGGGAAACGGAGAGCAGTTCTTC. The chain couples TRBV27 to TRBJ2-1, with 9 bases matching TRBD2. CDR3 length: 15 residues. V lost 2 bases, J lost 10 bases, and 9 bases stayed unmatched. Germline CDR1 MNHEY, CDR2 SMNVEV (reference sequence).

CDR3 DNA sequence: TGCGCCAGCAGCTTGGACAGACAAGAGACCCAGTACTTC. As protein: CASSLDRQETQYF. The J gene is TRBJ2-5, the V gene TRBV5-1; the D is unclear. Trimming left V 0 bases short and J 2 bases short, with 5 bases between. CDR3 length: 13 residues. Germline V gene sequence: CDR1 SGHRS, CDR2 YFSETQ.

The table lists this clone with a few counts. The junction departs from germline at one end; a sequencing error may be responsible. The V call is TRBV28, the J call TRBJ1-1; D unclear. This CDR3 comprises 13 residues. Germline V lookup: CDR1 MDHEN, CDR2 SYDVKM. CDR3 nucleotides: TGTGCCAGCCGTTTCCAGGAGAACACTGAAGCTTTCTTT. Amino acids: CASRFQENTEAFF.